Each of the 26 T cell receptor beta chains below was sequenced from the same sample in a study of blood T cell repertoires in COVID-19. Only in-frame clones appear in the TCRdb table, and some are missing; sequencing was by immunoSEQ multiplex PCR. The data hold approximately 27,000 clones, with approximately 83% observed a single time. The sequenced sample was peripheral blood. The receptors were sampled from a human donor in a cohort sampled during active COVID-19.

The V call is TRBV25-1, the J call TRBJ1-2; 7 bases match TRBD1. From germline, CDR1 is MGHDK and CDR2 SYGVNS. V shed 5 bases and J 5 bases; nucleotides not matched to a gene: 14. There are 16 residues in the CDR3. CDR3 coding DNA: TGTGCCAGCAGTATGAGTCGGGGACAGAATGGGTATGGCTACACCTTC. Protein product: CASSMSRGQNGYGYTF.

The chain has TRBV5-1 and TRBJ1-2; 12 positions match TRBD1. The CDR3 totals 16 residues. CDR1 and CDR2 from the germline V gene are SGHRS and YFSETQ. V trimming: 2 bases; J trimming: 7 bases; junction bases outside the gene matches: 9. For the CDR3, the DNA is TGCGCCAGCAGCTTAAACCCGGGACAGGGGGCTTCTGGCTACACCTTC. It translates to CASSLNPGQGASGYTF.

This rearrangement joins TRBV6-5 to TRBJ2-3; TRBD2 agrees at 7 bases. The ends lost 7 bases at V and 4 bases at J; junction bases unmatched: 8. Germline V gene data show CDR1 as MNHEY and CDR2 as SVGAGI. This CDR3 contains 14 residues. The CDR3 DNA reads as TGTGCCAGCACCTACGGGAGGTATGCAGATACGCAGTATTTT. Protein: CASTYGRYADTQYF.

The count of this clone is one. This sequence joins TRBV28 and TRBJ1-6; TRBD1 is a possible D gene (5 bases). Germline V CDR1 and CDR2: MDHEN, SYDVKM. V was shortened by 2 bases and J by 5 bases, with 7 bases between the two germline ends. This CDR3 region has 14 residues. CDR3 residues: CASSLRRDNSPLHF. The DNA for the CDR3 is TGTGCCAGCAGTTTACGCAGGGATAATTCACCCCTCCACTTT.

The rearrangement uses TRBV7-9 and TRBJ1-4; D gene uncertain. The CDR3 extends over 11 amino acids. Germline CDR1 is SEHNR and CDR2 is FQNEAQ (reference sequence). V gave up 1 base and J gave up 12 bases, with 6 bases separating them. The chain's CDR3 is CASSLGAELFF. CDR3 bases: TGTGCCAGCAGCTTAGGGGCCGAACTGTTTTTT. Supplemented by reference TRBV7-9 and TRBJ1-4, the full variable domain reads DTGVSQNPRHKITKRGQNVTFRCDPISEHNRLYWYRQTLGQGPEFLTYFQNEAQLEKSRLLSDRFSAERPKGSFSTLEIQRTEQGDSAMYLCASSLGAELFFGSGTQLSVL.

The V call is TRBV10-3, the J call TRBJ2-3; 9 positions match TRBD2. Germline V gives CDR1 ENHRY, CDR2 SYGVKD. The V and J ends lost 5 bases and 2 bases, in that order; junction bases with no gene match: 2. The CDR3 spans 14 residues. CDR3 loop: CAISSGGNTDTQYF. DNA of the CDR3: TGTGCCATCAGTAGCGGGGGGAACACAGATACGCAGTATTTT.

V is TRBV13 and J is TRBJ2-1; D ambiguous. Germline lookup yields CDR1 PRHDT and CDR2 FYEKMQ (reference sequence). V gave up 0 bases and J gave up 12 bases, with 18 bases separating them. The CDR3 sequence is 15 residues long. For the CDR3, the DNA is TGTGCCAGCAGCTTAGGGCTAGACTCGACCGCCGGGCAGTTCTTC. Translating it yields CASSLGLDSTAGQFF. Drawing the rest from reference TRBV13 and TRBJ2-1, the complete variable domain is AAGVIQSPRHLIKEKRETATLKCYPIPRHDTVYWYQQGPGQDPQFLISFYEKMQSDKGSIPDRFSAQQFSDYHSELNMSSLELGDSALYFCASSLGLDSTAGQFFGPGTRLTVL.

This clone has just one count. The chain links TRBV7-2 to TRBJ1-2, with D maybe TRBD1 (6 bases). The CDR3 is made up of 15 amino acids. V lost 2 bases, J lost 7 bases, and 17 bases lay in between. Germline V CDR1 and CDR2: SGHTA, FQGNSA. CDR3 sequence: CASSLMGRGGGGYTF. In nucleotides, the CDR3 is TGTGCCAGCAGCTTAATGGGTAGGGGGGGCGGTGGCTACACCTTC.

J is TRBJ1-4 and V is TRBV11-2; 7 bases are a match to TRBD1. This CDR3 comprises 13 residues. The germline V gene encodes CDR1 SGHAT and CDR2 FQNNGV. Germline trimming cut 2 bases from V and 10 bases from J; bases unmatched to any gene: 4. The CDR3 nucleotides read TGTGCCAGCAGCTTAAGTCCAGGGGGAAAACTGTTTTTT. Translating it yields CASSLSPGGKLFF.

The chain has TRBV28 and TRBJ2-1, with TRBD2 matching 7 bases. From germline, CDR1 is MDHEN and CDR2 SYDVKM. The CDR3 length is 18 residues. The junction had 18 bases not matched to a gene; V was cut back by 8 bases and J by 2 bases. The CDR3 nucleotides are TGTGCCAGCCGTACTAGCGAGGCTCGGTATACTGCCTACAATGAGCAGTTCTTC. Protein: CASRTSEARYTAYNEQFF.

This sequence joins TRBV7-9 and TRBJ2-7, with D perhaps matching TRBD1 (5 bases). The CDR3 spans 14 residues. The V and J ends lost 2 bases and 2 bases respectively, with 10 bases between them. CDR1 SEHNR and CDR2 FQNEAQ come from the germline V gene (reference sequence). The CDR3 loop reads CASSLPGWAYEQYF. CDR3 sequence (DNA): TGTGCCAGCAGCTTACCAGGGTGGGCCTACGAGCAGTACTTC.

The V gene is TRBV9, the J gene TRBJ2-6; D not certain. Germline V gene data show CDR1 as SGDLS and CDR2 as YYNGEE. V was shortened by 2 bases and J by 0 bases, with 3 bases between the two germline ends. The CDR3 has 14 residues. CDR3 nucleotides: TGTGCCAGCAGCGTTAACTCTGGGGCCAACGTCCTGACTTTC. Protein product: CASSVNSGANVLTF.

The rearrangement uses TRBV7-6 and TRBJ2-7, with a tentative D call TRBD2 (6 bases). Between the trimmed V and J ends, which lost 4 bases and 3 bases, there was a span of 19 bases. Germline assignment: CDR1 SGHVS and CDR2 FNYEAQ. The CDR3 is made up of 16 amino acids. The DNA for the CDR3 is TGTGCCAGCAGCTCATCGGGTGGGGGGAACTACTACGAGCAGTACTTC. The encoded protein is CASSSSGGGNYYEQYF.

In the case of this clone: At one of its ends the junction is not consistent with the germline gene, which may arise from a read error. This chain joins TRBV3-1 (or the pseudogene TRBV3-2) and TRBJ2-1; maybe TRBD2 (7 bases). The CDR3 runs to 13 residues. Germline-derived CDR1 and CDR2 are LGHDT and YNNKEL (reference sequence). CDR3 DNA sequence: TGTGCCAGCAGTTCGAGGGGGGGCAATGGGCAGTTCTTC. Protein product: CASSSRGGNGQFF.

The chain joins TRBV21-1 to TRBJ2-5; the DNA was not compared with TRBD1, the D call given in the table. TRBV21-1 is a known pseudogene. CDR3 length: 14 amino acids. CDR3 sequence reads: CASSNDRGGETQYF. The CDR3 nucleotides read TGTGCCAGCAGCAATGACAGGGGAGGGGAGACCCAGTACTTC.

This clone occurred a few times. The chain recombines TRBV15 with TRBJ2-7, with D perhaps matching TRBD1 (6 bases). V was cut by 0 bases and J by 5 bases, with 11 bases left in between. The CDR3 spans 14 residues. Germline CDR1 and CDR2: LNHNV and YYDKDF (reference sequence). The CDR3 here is CATSRDGAGDEQYF. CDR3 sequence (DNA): TGTGCCACCAGCAGAGATGGGGCAGGGGACGAGCAGTACTTC.

This CDR3 is CASSLVVRQGPYGYTF. The CDR3 region has the DNA TGTGCCAGCAGCTTAGTGGTGAGGCAGGGTCCCTATGGCTACACCTTC. The chain links TRBV11-2 to TRBJ1-2; tentatively, D is TRBD1 (5 bases). The V gene's germline CDR1 is SGHAT and CDR2 FQNNGV. V was clipped by 1 base and J by 4 bases, with 16 bases between them. The CDR3 sequence is 16 residues long.

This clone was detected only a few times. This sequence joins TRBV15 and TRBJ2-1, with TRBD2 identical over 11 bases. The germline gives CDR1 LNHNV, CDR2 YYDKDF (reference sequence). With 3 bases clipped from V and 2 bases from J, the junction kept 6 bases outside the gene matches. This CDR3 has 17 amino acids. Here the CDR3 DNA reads TGTGCCACCAGCAGGGTAGCGGGAGGGCCCCCCTACAATGAGCAGTTCTTC. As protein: CATSRVAGGPPYNEQFF. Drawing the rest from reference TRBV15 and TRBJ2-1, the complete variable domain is DAMVIQNPRYQVTQFGKPVTLSCSQTLNHNVMYWYQQKSSQAPKLLFHYYDKDFNNEADTPDNFQSRRPNTSFCFLDIRSPGLGDTAMYLCATSRVAGGPPYNEQFFGPGTRLTVL.

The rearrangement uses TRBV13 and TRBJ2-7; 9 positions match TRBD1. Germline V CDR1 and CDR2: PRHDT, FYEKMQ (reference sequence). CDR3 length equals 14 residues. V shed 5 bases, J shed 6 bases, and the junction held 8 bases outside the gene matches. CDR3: CASSVGQGLGEQYF. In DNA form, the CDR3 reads TGTGCCAGCAGCGTGGGACAGGGTTTAGGCGAGCAGTACTTC. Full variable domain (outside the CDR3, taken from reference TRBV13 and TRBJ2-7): AAGVIQSPRHLIKEKRETATLKCYPIPRHDTVYWYQQGPGQDPQFLISFYEKMQSDKGSIPDRFSAQQFSDYHSELNMSSLELGDSALYFCASSVGQGLGEQYFGPGTRLTVT.

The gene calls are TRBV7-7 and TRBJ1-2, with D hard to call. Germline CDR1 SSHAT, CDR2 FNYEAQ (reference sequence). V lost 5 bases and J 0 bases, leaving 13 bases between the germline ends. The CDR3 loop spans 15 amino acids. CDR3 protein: CASSPLGNTNYGYTF. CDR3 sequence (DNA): TGTGCCAGCAGCCCCCTCGGGAATACTAACTATGGCTACACCTTC.

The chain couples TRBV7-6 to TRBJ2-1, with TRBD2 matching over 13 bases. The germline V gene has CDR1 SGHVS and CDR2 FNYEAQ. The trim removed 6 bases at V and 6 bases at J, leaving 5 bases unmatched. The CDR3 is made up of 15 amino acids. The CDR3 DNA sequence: TGTGCCAGCAGTCCGAGACTAGCGGGGGGCAATGAGCAGTTCTTC. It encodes CASSPRLAGGNEQFF.

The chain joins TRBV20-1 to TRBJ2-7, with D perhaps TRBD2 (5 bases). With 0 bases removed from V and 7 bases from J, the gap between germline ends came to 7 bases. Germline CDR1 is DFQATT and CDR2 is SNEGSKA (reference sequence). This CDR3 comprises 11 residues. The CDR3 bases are TGCAGTGCTAGAGAAGGACTTGAGCAGTACTTC. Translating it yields CSAREGLEQYF.

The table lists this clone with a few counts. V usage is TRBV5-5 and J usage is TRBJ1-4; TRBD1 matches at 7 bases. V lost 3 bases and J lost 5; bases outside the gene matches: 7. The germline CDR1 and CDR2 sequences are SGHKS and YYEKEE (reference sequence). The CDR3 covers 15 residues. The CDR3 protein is CASSWDRALNEKLFF. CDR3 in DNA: TGTGCCAGCAGCTGGGACAGAGCTCTAAATGAAAAACTGTTTTTT. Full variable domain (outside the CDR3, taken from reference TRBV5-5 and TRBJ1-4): DAGVTQSPTHLIKTRGQQVTLRCSPISGHKSVSWYQQVLGQGPQFIFQYYEKEERGRGNFPDRFSARQFPNYSSELNVNALLLGDSALYLCASSWDRALNEKLFFGSGTQLSVL.

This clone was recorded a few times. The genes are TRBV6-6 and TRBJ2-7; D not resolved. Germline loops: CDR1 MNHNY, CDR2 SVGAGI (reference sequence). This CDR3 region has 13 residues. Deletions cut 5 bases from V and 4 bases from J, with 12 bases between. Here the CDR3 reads CASSPTGVYEQYF. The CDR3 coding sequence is TGTGCCAGCAGTCCCACGGGTGTTTACGAGCAGTACTTC.

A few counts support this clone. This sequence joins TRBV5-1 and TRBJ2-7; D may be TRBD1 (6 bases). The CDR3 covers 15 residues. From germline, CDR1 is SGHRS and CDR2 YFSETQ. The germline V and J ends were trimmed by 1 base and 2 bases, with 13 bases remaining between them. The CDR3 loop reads CASSLTSGETYEQYF. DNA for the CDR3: TGCGCCAGCAGCTTGACGTCAGGGGAAACCTACGAGCAGTACTTC.

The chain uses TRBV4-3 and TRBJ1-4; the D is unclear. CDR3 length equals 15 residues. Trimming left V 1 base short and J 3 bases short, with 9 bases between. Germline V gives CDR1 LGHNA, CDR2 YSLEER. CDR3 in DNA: TGCGCCAGCAGCCAAGGACGGGATGCTAATGAAAAACTGTTTTTT. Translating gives CASSQGRDANEKLFF.